This T cell receptor (beta chain) was sequenced during a study of regulatory T cells in long-lasting Graves disease. Study-level results: Small numbers of samples may have cut accuracy.

In this sample, this clonotype turned up many times. Antigen specificity is unknown. Building of the TCR beta libraries involved iRepertoire HTBI primers and Arm-PCR of CDR3 regions. MiXCR was run by TCRdb on the multiplex PCR reads, yielding one entry per CDR3 protein. This sample yields about 310,000 distinct CDR3 sequences, of which 20% to 25% are seen a single time; more than 50% belongs to the top ten. The time point was: persistent/refractory GD, antithyroid drugs over 5 years with positive TRAb. Extracted RNA from PBMCs served as the source of the TCR library. The sequence was obtained from a female donor with Graves disease. The sequencing here drew on peripheral blood mononuclear cells (PBMCs), taken when the disease was refractory, from a patient treated with antithyroid drugs.

This CDR3 is CASTTGELFF. The CDR3 nucleotides are TGTGCCAGCACGACCGGGGAGCTGTTTTTT. The chain employs TRBV2 and TRBJ2-2; no clear D gene. The germline V gene encodes CDR1 SNHLY and CDR2 FYNNEI. Deletions cut 7 bases from V and 5 bases from J, with 2 bases between. The CDR3 has 10 residues.